This T cell receptor beta chain comes out of a study of T cells in Graves' hyperthyroidism and ophthalmopathy. This clonotype was found many times. Antigen unknown. RNA transcripts were the template for amplifying TCR beta CDR3 regions. A first-round RT-PCR of the TCR CDR3 used the HTBI primer set. TCRdb itself ran the multiplex PCR reads through MiXCR, one entry per CDR3 protein. The table records 350,000 to 400,000 distinct CDR3 sequences, approximately 19% of them present only once. The study left out patients who had uncontrolled infection, other autoimmune disease, pregnancy or lactation. Study-wide findings and caveats: Median prediction lead before ophthalmopathy onset was 6.5 months with the model. Blood held most thyroid clonotypes expanded above 0.001 frequency.

Per the germline V gene, CDR1 is MNHNS and CDR2 is SASEGT. The CDR3 is 15 residues long. J was trimmed by 6 bases and V by 5 bases; bases with no gene match: 13. The chain joins TRBV6-1 to TRBJ2-7; TRBD2 agrees at 7 bases. The clonotype originates from a woman aged 18-30 years with Graves' hyperthyroidism. Sample: blood. The CDR3 DNA sequence: TGTGCCAGCAGTACCCGGGGAGGGAGGTCAGCCGAGCAGTACTTC. Residues: CASSTRGGRSAEQYF.